The 10 T cell receptor beta chains below all came from one sample that was sequenced in a study of blood T cell repertoires in COVID-19. The method was immunoSEQ multiplex PCR; TCRdb's version includes in-frame clones alone and lacks a portion of them. The sample records about 47,000 clones, 84% being singletons. Source material: peripheral blood. The receptors here all came from a middle-aged man with acute or convalescent COVID-19.

This clone was detected a few times. The chain links TRBV5-1 to TRBJ2-7; 10 bases fit TRBD1. Trimming at V came to 4 bases and at J to 2 bases, leaving 3 bases not matched to a gene. Germline CDR1 reads SGHRS; CDR2 reads YFSETQ. The CDR3 sequence is 14 residues long. The CDR3 is CASSVGTGAYEQYF. The CDR3 region has the DNA TGCGCCAGCAGCGTCGGGACAGGGGCCTACGAGCAGTACTTC. The complete variable domain, with remaining parts taken from reference TRBV5-1 and TRBJ2-7, reads KAGVTQTPRYLIKTRGQQVTLSCSPISGHRSVSWYQQTPGQGLQFLFEYFSETQRNKGNFPGRFSGRQFSNSRSEMNVSTLELGDSALYLCASSVGTGAYEQYFGPGTRLTVT.

This clone was counted only a few times. The rearrangement uses TRBV4-1 and TRBJ2-5, with TRBD2 matching over 13 bases. The CDR3 loop spans 20 amino acids. Germline loops: CDR1 MGHRA, CDR2 YSYEKL. With V trimmed by 5 bases and J by 5 bases, 20 bases remained unmatched. The CDR3 loop reads CASSTPSLLAGGPIGETQYF. For the CDR3, the DNA is TGCGCCAGCAGCACCCCCTCTCTACTAGCGGGGGGGCCTATTGGGGAGACCCAGTACTTC.

The V call is TRBV11-2, the J call TRBJ2-3, with 8 nucleotides matching TRBD2. Germline V gene lookup returns CDR1 SGHAT and CDR2 FQNNGV. There are 17 residues in the CDR3. V lost 1 base and J lost 2; bases outside the gene matches: 8. The CDR3 DNA reads as TGTGCCAGCAGCTTAGCCGGAGCGGGGGCCCTCACAGATACGCAGTATTTT. This codes for CASSLAGAGALTDTQYF.

The chain carries TRBV2 and TRBJ2-2; 8 bases agree with TRBD2. This CDR3 is built from 13 residues. In germline, CDR1 is SNHLY, CDR2 FYNNEI. Trimming removed 5 bases from V and 6 bases from J; junction bases left unmatched: 2. The CDR3 sequence is CASSYGRAGELFF. The CDR3 DNA reads as TGTGCCAGCAGTTACGGGAGGGCCGGGGAGCTGTTTTTT.

J is TRBJ1-5 and V is TRBV28; 9 nucleotides match TRBD1. The CDR3 consists of 14 residues. The junction had 5 bases not matched to a gene; V was cut back by 6 bases and J by 5 bases. Germline loops: CDR1 MDHEN, CDR2 SYDVKM. The CDR3 is CASRAGTGYQPQHF. In nucleotides, the CDR3 is TGTGCCAGCAGGGCCGGGACAGGGTATCAGCCCCAGCATTTT. The variable domain in full, completed from reference TRBV28 and TRBJ1-5, reads DVKVTQSSRYLVKRTGEKVFLECVQDMDHENMFWYRQDPGLGLRLIYFSYDVKMKEKGDIPEGYSVSREKKERFSLILESASTNQTSMYLCASRAGTGYQPQHFGDGTRLSIL.

This chain connects TRBV27 to TRBJ2-1; TRBD1 aligns across 7 bases. CDR1 is MNHEY and CDR2 is SMNVEV in the germline V gene (reference sequence). J was trimmed by 6 bases and V by 3 bases; bases with no gene match: 2. This CDR3 contains 13 residues. The CDR3 is CASSFHRGNEQFF. In DNA, the CDR3 is TGTGCCAGCAGTTTCCACAGGGGCAATGAGCAGTTCTTC.

The table lists this clone with a count of one. The chain employs TRBV28 and TRBJ1-2, with no clear D. The CDR3 totals 14 residues. The germline V gene has CDR1 MDHEN and CDR2 SYDVKM. Trimming took 5 bases from V and 8 from J, leaving 18 bases between them. The CDR3: CASSRESIIGGYTF. In DNA, the CDR3 is TGTGCCAGCAGTCGGGAGTCGATCATAGGCGGCTACACCTTC.

The V gene is TRBV4-2, the J gene TRBJ1-2, with D possibly TRBD1 on 5 matching bases. Germline CDR1 reads LGHNA; CDR2 reads YNFKEQ. Trimming took off 0 bases at V and 7 bases at J, with 12 bases between the two ends. This CDR3 has 14 residues. CDR3 residues: CASSQDERRGGYTF. The CDR3 coding sequence is TGTGCCAGCAGCCAAGACGAGAGAAGGGGTGGCTACACCTTC.

The CDR3 DNA reads as TGTGCCAGCAGTCTCGGGGGGGACTATGGCTACACCTTC. Its protein is CASSLGGDYGYTF. The gene calls are TRBV5-6 and TRBJ1-2, with D perhaps TRBD1 (5 bases). This CDR3 is built from 13 residues. CDR1 SGHDT and CDR2 YYEEEE come from the germline V gene. Trimming left V 5 bases short and J 3 bases short, with 11 bases between.

V gene TRBV5-4 combines with J gene TRBJ2-5; TRBD2 agrees at 12 bases. Germline CDR1 is SGHNT and CDR2 is YYREEE (reference sequence). V shed 4 bases and J 4 bases; nucleotides not matched to a gene: 5. The CDR3 sequence is 15 residues long. The CDR3 is CASSMGLAGIETQYF. The CDR3 DNA reads TGTGCCAGCAGCATGGGACTAGCGGGCATAGAGACCCAGTACTTC. Using reference TRBV5-4 and TRBJ2-5 for the parts outside the CDR3, the full variable domain is ETGVTQSPTHLIKTRGQQVTLRCSSQSGHNTVSWYQQALGQGPQFIFQYYREEENGRGNFPPRFSGLQFPNYSSELNVNALELDDSALYLCASSMGLAGIETQYFGPGTRLLVL.